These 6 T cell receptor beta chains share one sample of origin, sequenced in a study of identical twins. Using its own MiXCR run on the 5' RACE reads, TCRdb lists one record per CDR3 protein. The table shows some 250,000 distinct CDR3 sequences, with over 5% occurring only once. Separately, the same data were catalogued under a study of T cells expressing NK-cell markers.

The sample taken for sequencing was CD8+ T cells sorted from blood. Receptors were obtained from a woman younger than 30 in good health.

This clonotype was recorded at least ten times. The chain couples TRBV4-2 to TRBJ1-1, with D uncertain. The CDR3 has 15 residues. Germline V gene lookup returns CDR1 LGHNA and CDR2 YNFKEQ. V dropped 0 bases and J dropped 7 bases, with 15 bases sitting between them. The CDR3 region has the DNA TGTGCCAGCAGCCAAGATATGGTGGGCCCCGATGAAGCTTTCTTT. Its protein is CASSQDMVGPDEAFF.

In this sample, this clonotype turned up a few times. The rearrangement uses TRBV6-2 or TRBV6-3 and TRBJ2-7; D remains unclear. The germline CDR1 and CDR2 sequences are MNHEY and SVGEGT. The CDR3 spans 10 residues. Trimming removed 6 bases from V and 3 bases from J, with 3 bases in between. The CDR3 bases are TGTGCCAGCAGGGTCTACGAGCAGTACTTC. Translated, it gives CASRVYEQYF.

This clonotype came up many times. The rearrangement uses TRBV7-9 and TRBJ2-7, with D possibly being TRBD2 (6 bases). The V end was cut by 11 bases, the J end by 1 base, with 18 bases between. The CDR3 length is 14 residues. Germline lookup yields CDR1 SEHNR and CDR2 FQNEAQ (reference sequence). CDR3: CAGTYSGKSYEQYF. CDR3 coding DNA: TGTGCCGGAACTTATAGCGGAAAATCCTACGAGCAGTACTTC.

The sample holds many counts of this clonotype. CDR3 protein: CSATPGRQAVMGEQFF. CDR3 DNA sequence: TGCAGCGCTACCCCCGGGAGACAGGCGGTTATGGGTGAGCAGTTCTTC. The V call is TRBV29-1, the J call TRBJ2-1; D possibly matches TRBD1 or TRBD2 (6 bases each). The germline V and J ends were trimmed by 7 bases and 9 bases, with 28 bases remaining between them. Germline CDR1 reads SQVTM; CDR2 reads ANQGSEA. The CDR3 runs 16 residues.

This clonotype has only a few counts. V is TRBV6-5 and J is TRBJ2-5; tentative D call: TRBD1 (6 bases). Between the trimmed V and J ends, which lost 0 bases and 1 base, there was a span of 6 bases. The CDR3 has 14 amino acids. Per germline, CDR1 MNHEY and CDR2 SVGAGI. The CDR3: CASSYSGAQETQYF. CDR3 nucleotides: TGTGCCAGCAGTTACTCGGGGGCCCAAGAGACCCAGTACTTC.

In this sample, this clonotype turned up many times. The CDR3 is CASSEFGVPDSPLHF. The CDR3, as DNA: TGTGCCAGCAGTGAATTTGGGGTCCCGGATTCACCCCTCCACTTT. The rearrangement joins TRBV25-1 to TRBJ1-6; D gene unclear. This CDR3 contains 15 residues. The germline V gene has CDR1 MGHDK and CDR2 SYGVNS. V gave up 1 base and J gave up 8 bases, with 12 bases separating them.